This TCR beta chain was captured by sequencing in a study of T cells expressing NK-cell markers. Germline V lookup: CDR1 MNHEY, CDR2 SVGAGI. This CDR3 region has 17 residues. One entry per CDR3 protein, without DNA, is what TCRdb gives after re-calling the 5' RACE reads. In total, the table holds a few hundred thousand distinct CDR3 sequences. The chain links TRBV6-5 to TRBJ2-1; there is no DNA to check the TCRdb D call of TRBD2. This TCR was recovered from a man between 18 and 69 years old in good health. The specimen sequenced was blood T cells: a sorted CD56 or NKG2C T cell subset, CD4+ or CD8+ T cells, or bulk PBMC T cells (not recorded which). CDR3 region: CASSYSKWSSEANEQFF.